These T cell receptor beta chains were read from a single sample in a study of CD8 T cells in ankylosing spondylitis. MiXCR, applied by TCRdb to the 5' RACE reads, yields one record per CDR3 protein. Among approximately 220,000 distinct CDR3 sequences listed, roughly 10% were seen once. Source material: blood, either unsorted or a sorted T cell fraction (not recorded which). These receptors originate from a male donor with ankylosing spondylitis or in good health (not recorded which). Each CDR3 is given with its conserved first and last residue. A D gene is named only where the DNA matches it firmly. Clone size, where shown, is once, few, many, or a class for clones that have expanded.

D	V	J	size	DNA	CDR3
NA	TRBV6-5	TRBJ2-1	many	TGTGCCAGCAGTTACGGGGTTGGCAACAATGAGCAGTTCTTC	CASSYGVGNNEQFF
NA	TRBV7-2	TRBJ1-1	many	TGTGCCAGCAGCCCCGGGACCGGATTAAGTAACACTGAAGCTTTCTTT	CASSPGTGLSNTEAFF
NA	TRBV5-1	TRBJ1-4	NA	TGCGCCAGCAGCGTCGGAACAACTAATGAAAAACTGTTTTTT	CASSVGTTNEKLFF
NA	TRBV6-5	TRBJ2-7	NA	TGTGCCAGCAGTACAACAGGCTACGAGCAGTACTTC	CASSTTGYEQYF
NA	TRBV7-9	TRBJ2-5	many	TGTGCCAGCAGCACAATAGTTGAGACCCAGTACTTC	CASSTIVETQYF
TRBD1	TRBV29-1	TRBJ1-1	NA	TGCAGCGTTGACAGGGGGCAGGATGAAGCTTTCTTT	CSVDRGQDEAFF
NA	TRBV11-2	TRBJ2-3	NA	TGTGCCAGCAGCCCGCAGACTAGCACAGATACGCAGTATTTT	CASSPQTSTDTQYF
NA	TRBV7-2	TRBJ1-4	many	TGTGCCAGCAGCTTAGTTGCTAGAACTAATGAAAAACTGTTTTTT	CASSLVARTNEKLFF
TRBD2	TRBV20-1	TRBJ2-5	NA	TGCAGTGCTAGGTGGCCTAGCGGGGAGCAAGAGACCCAGTACTTC	CSARWPSGEQETQYF
NA	TRBV27	TRBJ1-1	many	TGTGCCAGCAGTTTTTTAGGGTCTGGGACTGAAGCTTTCTTT	CASSFLGSGTEAFF
NA	TRBV5-4	TRBJ1-1	few	TGTGCCAGCTTCTCGTCAGGGGAAACTGAAGCTTTCTTT	CASFSSGETEAFF
NA	TRBV30	TRBJ1-2	NA	TGTGCCTGGAGTGCTACAGCCGGTGGCTACACCTTC	CAWSATAGGYTF
TRBD2	TRBV7-2	TRBJ2-5	NA	TGTGCCAGCAGCCCCGTCCTAGCGGGGGGGCGACAAGAGACCCAGTACTTC	CASSPVLAGGRQETQYF
NA	TRBV5-1	TRBJ1-1	many	TGCGCCAGCAGCTTGGCCACCTCGGACACTGAAGCTTTCTTT	CASSLATSDTEAFF
NA	TRBV3-1	TRBJ1-5	many	TGTGCCAGCAGCCAAACTCCCGGCAATCAGCCCCAGCATTTT	CASSQTPGNQPQHF
NA	TRBV28	TRBJ1-6	NA	TGTGCCAGCAGCCCGGTTTGGAGATCGGATTCACCCCTCCACTTT	CASSPVWRSDSPLHF
NA	TRBV5-1	TRBJ1-6	NA	TGCGCCAGCAGCTTGAGTTTAGCTAATTCACCCCTCCACTTT	CASSLSLANSPLHF
TRBD1	TRBV7-6	TRBJ2-1	NA	TGTGCCAGCAGCATCGGACAGGCTTACAATGAGCAGTTCTTC	CASSIGQAYNEQFF
NA	TRBV12-3/TRBV12-4	TRBJ2-4	few	TGTGCCAGCAGCCCGGGGAGGCCATGGGGATCCAAAAACATTCAGTACTTC	CASSPGRPWGSKNIQYF
NA	TRBV12-3/TRBV12-4	TRBJ2-2	NA	TGTGCCAGCAGTTTAGAGGGAGTGGCCGGGGAGCTGTTTTTT	CASSLEGVAGELFF
NA	TRBV21-1	TRBJ2-7	many	TGTGCCAGCATCTCCTTGAGGGACAGGGTAGGCGAGCAGTACTTC	CASISLRDRVGEQYF
TRBD1	TRBV7-3	TRBJ1-1	many	TGTGCCAGCAGCTTTACAGGGGAAGGCACTGAAGCTTTCTTT	CASSFTGEGTEAFF
NA	TRBV28	TRBJ2-5	many	TGTGCCAGCAGTTTTAATAAGGGCACGGGGGAGACCCAGTACTTC	CASSFNKGTGETQYF
NA	TRBV20-1	TRBJ2-7	many	TGCAGTGCTAGAAAACCAGGGGCATCCTACGAGCAGTACTTC	CSARKPGASYEQYF
NA	TRBV11-2	TRBJ2-2	many	TGTGCCAGCAGCTTAGATCCGGTGAACACCGGGGAGCTGTTTTTT	CASSLDPVNTGELFF
TRBD2	TRBV6-2/TRBV6-3	TRBJ2-1	few	TGTGCCAGCCCCATACCCATAGCGGGGGTTTACAATGAGCAGTTCTTC	CASPIPIAGVYNEQFF
NA	TRBV20-1	TRBJ2-1	NA	TGCAGTGCTAGTCTACTCTACAATGAGCAGTTCTTC	CSASLLYNEQFF
NA	TRBV5-1	TRBJ2-3	NA	TGCGCCAGCAGCGACCCCCGGGGTTCAGATACGCAGTATTTT	CASSDPRGSDTQYF
NA	TRBV5-1	TRBJ2-2	many	TGCGCCAGCAGCTTGGGCGCAGGGATTCACACCGGGGAGCTGTTTTTT	CASSLGAGIHTGELFF
NA	TRBV29-1	TRBJ2-3	many	TGCAGCGTTCAGGTCAGGCCGTCCGCAGATACGCAGTATTTT	CSVQVRPSADTQYF
NA	TRBV4-2	TRBJ2-3	many	TGTGCCAGCAGCCAAGAACGTTCGCCGGGGACGGCAGATACGCAGTATTTT	CASSQERSPGTADTQYF
TRBD1	TRBV2	TRBJ2-7	few	TGTGCCAGCAGTGTCGACAGGGGGCAGACCTACGAGCAGTACTTC	CASSVDRGQTYEQYF
TRBD1	TRBV10-3	TRBJ1-4	many	TGTGCCATCAGGAAACAGGGGGAATCGGAAAAACTGTTTTTT	CAIRKQGESEKLFF
TRBD2	TRBV18	TRBJ2-3	few	TGTGCCAGCTCACGATCGTTACCGGGACTAGACACGCAGTATTTT	CASSRSLPGLDTQYF
TRBD1	TRBV20-1	TRBJ2-5	NA	TGCAGTGCTAGCGGTCCCGGGACAGGGAATGGGACCCAGTACTTC	CSASGPGTGNGTQYF
TRBD1	TRBV12-3/TRBV12-4	TRBJ2-7	few	TGTGCCAGCAGTTCGCCCGGACAGGGGAGCGAGCAGTACTTC	CASSSPGQGSEQYF
NA	TRBV9	TRBJ1-3	NA	TGTGCCAGCAGCGTACAGGCTAGCTCTGGAAACACCATATATTTT	CASSVQASSGNTIYF
TRBD2	TRBV20-1	TRBJ2-3	many	TGCAGTGCTCTAAACGGACTAGCGTCCGAGACAGATACGCAGTATTTT	CSALNGLASETDTQYF
TRBD2	TRBV10-3	TRBJ2-3	many	TGTGCCATCAGTGGCGGGGGAGACACAGATACGCAGTATTTT	CAISGGGDTDTQYF
NA	TRBV20-1	TRBJ2-4	NA	TGCAGTGCTAGACCGGGCCTTAACATTCAGTACTTC	CSARPGLNIQYF
TRBD2	TRBV20-1	TRBJ2-7	few	TGCAGTGCTAGAGATCTGAGGGGAGGGGACGAGCAGTACTTC	CSARDLRGGDEQYF
TRBD2	TRBV5-1	TRBJ2-3	many	TGCGCCAGCAGCCCGGGACTAGCGGGCCCCACAGATACGCAGTATTTT	CASSPGLAGPTDTQYF
NA	TRBV12-3/TRBV12-4	TRBJ1-1	few	TGTGCCAGCAGTTTCTACAGCCCACAGGCTTTCTTT	CASSFYSPQAFF
TRBD1	TRBV11-1	TRBJ1-6	few	TGTGCCAGCAGCCTGGACAGGGTGGATTCACCCCTCCACTTT	CASSLDRVDSPLHF
TRBD1	TRBV29-1	TRBJ2-1	many	TGCAGCGTTGAAAGAGTTTCCGGGACAGGGGTCTACAATGAGCAGTTCTTC	CSVERVSGTGVYNEQFF
NA	TRBV20-1	TRBJ2-1	few	TGCAGTGCTAGTCCCCTAGAGAATGAGCAGTTCTTC	CSASPLENEQFF
TRBD1	TRBV25-1	TRBJ1-4	many	TGTGCCAGCAGTGACCCGGGACAGGGGGCCGGTGAAAAACTGTTTTTT	CASSDPGQGAGEKLFF
TRBD2	TRBV9	TRBJ2-1	many	TGTGCCAGCAGCCCGAGACTAGCGGGGTACAATGAGCAGTTCTTC	CASSPRLAGYNEQFF
NA	TRBV5-6	TRBJ1-1	NA	TGTGCCAGCAGCTCCTTACAATTGAAAGCTTTCTTT	CASSSLQLKAFF
NA	TRBV5-1	TRBJ1-1	many	TGCGCCAGCAGCTTCTCAACAGGAAGGGAGACTGAAGCTTTCTTT	CASSFSTGRETEAFF
TRBD2	TRBV7-7	TRBJ2-1	NA	TGTGCTAGCAGCCCTACCTCTAGCGGGTCTCTCTATGAGCAGTTCTTC	CASSPTSSGSLYEQFF
TRBD1	TRBV6-5	TRBJ2-7	many	TGTGCCAGCAGTTACGACAGGGAGAGCTACGAGCAGTACTTC	CASSYDRESYEQYF
NA	TRBV20-1	TRBJ1-2	many	TGCAGTGCCCTCCCAGGGTCTAACTATGGCTACACCTTC	CSALPGSNYGYTF
NA	TRBV5-1	TRBJ2-5	many	TGCGCCAGCAGCTCTGCTGCCGGAGAGGCCCAGTACTTC	CASSSAAGEAQYF
TRBD2	TRBV7-2	TRBJ2-7	many	TGTGCCAGCAGCCCCCGGACTAGCGGGGCTTCCTACGAGCAGTACTTC	CASSPRTSGASYEQYF
NA	TRBV18	TRBJ1-4	NA	TGTGCCAGCTCAGCACGCCCGGCGGATACTAATGAAAAACTGTTTTTT	CASSARPADTNEKLFF
NA	TRBV20-1	TRBJ2-5	many	TGCAGTGCTAGTCGGCGGGGTGGCCAAAAAGAGACCCAGTACTTC	CSASRRGGQKETQYF
TRBD1	TRBV10-3	TRBJ2-5	many	TGTGCCACCAGCGAGACAGGGGGTAAAGAGACCCAGTACTTC	CATSETGGKETQYF
TRBD2	TRBV5-6	TRBJ2-5	many	TGTGCCAGCAGCAGAGGACTAGCGGTGAACCTTGGGGAGACCCAGTACTTC	CASSRGLAVNLGETQYF